This record concerns one T cell receptor beta chain sequence. TCRdb's copy holds only in-frame clones and misses some; the assay was immunoSEQ multiplex PCR. This table holds 2 million or so clones, 85% to 95% found once. The ends were cut back, 0 bases at V and 6 bases at J, with 13 bases in the middle. This CDR3 comprises 14 residues. Germline V CDR1 and CDR2: SGHRS, YFSETQ. This sample was included in a study of shared clonotypes between healthy human individuals. The rearrangement joins TRBV5-1 to TRBJ2-7; D unclear. Input material: naive CD4+ T cells sorted from blood. The subset: CD45RA+ positively selected. The TCR comes from a man between 18 and 35 years old in good health. The CDR3 sequence: CASSLDSWNTEQYF. CDR3 bases: TGCGCCAGCAGCTTGGACAGCTGGAACACCGAGCAGTACTTC. Drawing the rest from reference TRBV5-1 and TRBJ2-7, the complete variable domain is KAGVTQTPRYLIKTRGQQVTLSCSPISGHRSVSWYQQTPGQGLQFLFEYFSETQRNKGNFPGRFSGRQFSNSRSEMNVSTLELGDSALYLCASSLDSWNTEQYFGPGTRLTVT.